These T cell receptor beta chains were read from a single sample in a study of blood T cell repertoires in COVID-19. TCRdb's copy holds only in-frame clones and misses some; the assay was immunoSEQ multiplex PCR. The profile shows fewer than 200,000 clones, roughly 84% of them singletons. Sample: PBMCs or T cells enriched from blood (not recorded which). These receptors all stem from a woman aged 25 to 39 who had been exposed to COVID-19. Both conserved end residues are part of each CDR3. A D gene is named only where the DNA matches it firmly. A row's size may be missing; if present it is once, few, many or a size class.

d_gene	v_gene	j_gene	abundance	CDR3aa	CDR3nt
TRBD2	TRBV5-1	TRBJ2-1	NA	CASSLLAGGNNNEQFF	TGCGCCAGCAGCCTACTAGCGGGGGGTAACAACAATGAGCAGTTCTTC
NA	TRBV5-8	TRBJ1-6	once	CASTLRGGQTNSPLHF	TGTGCCAGCACCCTAAGAGGGGGACAAACGAATTCACCCCTCCACTTT
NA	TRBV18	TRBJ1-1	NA	CASSWHSEAEAFF	TGTGCCAGCTCATGGCATTCTGAGGCTGAAGCTTTCTTT
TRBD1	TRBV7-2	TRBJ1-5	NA	CASSFRQGNSNQPQHF	TGTGCCAGCAGCTTCCGACAGGGAAATAGCAATCAGCCCCAGCATTTT
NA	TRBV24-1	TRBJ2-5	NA	CATSAAGQETQYF	TGTGCCACCAGTGCGGCAGGCCAAGAGACCCAGTACTTC
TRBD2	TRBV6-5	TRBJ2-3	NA	CASWGGSTDTQYF	TGTGCCAGTTGGGGGGGTAGCACAGATACGCAGTATTTT
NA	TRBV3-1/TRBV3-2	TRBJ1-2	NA	CASSPGTTKGGYTF	TGTGCCAGCAGCCCCGGGACAACAAAGGGTGGCTACACCTTC
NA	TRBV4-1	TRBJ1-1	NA	CASSQEVAVNTEAFF	TGCGCCAGCAGCCAAGAGGTGGCAGTTAACACTGAAGCTTTCTTT
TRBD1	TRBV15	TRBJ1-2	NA	CATSRERQGLYTF	TGTGCCACCAGCAGAGAACGACAGGGATTGTACACCTTC
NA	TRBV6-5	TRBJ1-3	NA	CASSYSSGNTIYF	TGTGCCAGCAGTTACTCAAGCGGAAACACCATATATTTT
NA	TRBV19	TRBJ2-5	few	CASSIGPTQETQYF	TGTGCCAGTAGTATAGGGCCCACACAAGAGACCCAGTACTTC
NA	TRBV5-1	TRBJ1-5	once	CASSTLEFGEGSNQPQHF	TGCGCCAGCAGCACCCTCGAATTCGGGGAGGGAAGCAATCAGCCCCAGCATTTT
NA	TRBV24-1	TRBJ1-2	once	CATSDSRTANYGYTF	TGTGCCACCAGTGATTCCCGGACAGCTAACTATGGCTACACCTTC
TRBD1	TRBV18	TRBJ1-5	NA	CASSPITGAPPQHF	TGTGCCAGCTCACCAATAACAGGGGCTCCGCCCCAGCATTTT
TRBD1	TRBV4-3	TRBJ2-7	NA	CASSQGDSLYEQYF	TGCGCCAGCAGCCAAGGGGACAGCCTCTACGAGCAGTACTTC
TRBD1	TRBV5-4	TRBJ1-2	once	CASSQPRDRAEYGYTF	TGTGCCAGCAGCCAACCACGGGACAGGGCAGAGTATGGCTACACCTTC
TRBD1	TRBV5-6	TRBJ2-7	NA	CASSLGDSSYEQYF	TGTGCCAGCAGCTTGGGGGACAGCTCCTACGAGCAGTACTTC
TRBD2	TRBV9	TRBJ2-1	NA	CASSVDMAGAYNEQFF	TGTGCCAGCAGCGTAGACATGGCGGGGGCCTACAATGAGCAGTTCTTC
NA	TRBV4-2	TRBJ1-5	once	CASSQEGGIKPQHF	TGTGCCAGCAGCCAAGAGGGGGGAATTAAGCCCCAGCATTTT
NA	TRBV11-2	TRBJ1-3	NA	CASSLGLTGSSGNTIYF	TGTGCCAGCAGCTTAGGCTTAACAGGGAGCTCTGGAAACACCATATATTTT
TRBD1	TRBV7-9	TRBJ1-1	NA	CASSPRDSYMNTEAFF	TGTGCCAGCAGCCCGAGGGACAGCTATATGAACACTGAAGCTTTCTTT
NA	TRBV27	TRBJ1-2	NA	CASSFGAAYGYTF	TGTGCCAGCAGTTTTGGGGCAGCCTATGGCTACACCTTC
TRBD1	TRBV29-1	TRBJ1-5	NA	CSVMGQGDSQPQHF	TGCAGCGTGATGGGACAGGGGGATAGTCAGCCCCAGCATTTT
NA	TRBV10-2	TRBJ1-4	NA	CASSESGSPATNEKLFF	TGCGCCAGCAGTGAGTCCGGGAGCCCCGCAACTAATGAAAAACTGTTTTTT
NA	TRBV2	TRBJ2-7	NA	CASRWRESSYEQYF	TGTGCCAGCAGGTGGAGGGAAAGCTCCTACGAGCAGTACTTC
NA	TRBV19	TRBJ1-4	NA	CASRGGPHGTNEKLFF	TGTGCCAGTAGGGGGGGACCACACGGAACTAATGAAAAACTGTTTTTT
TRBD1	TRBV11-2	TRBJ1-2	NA	CASSSDRVGYGYTF	TGTGCCAGCAGTTCGGACAGGGTGGGCTATGGCTACACCTTC
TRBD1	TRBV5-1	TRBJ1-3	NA	CASSDRVGNTIYF	TGCGCCAGCAGCGACAGGGTTGGAAACACCATATATTTT
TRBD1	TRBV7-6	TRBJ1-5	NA	CASSLTTGDLQPQHF	TGTGCCAGCAGCTTAACTACAGGGGATCTCCAGCCCCAGCATTTT
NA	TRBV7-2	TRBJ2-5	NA	CASSLNGQGGETQYF	TGTGCCAGCAGCTTAAACGGGCAGGGCGGAGAGACCCAGTACTTC
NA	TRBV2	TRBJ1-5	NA	CASGKDKELQTQHF	TGTGCCAGCGGGAAGGACAAGGAATTACAGACCCAGCATTTT
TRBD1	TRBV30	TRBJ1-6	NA	CAWSPTGVDSPLHF	TGTGCCTGGAGCCCCACAGGGGTTGACTCACCCCTCCACTTT
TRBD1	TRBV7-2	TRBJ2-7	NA	CASSSNRGVEQYF	TGTGCCAGCAGCTCAAACAGGGGAGTCGAGCAGTACTTC
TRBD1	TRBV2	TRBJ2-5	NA	CASSTMDRGGGTQYF	TGTGCCAGCAGTACGATGGACAGGGGCGGGGGGACCCAGTACTTC
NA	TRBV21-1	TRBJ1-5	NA	CASSIRTGARQPQHF	TGTGCCAGCAGCATTAGGACAGGGGCCCGCCAGCCCCAGCATTTT
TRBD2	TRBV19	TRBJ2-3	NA	CASSMWRGDADTQYF	TGTGCCAGTAGTATGTGGCGGGGGGATGCAGATACGCAGTATTTT
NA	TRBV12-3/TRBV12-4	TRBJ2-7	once	CASSPTFFGEQYF	TGTGCCAGCAGCCCGACATTTTTCGGCGAGCAGTACTTC
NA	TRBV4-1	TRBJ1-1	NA	CASSQGGTSDTEAFF	TGCGCCAGCAGCCAAGGGGGCACATCGGACACTGAAGCTTTCTTT
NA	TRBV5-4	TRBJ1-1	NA	CASSFEGPREGTEAFF	TGTGCCAGCAGCTTTGAAGGACCCCGGGAAGGGACTGAAGCTTTCTTT
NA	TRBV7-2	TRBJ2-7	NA	CASSSQTAVGYYEQYF	TGTGCCAGCAGCTCCCAGACAGCAGTGGGTTACTACGAGCAGTACTTC
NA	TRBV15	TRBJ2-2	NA	CAAGTGELFF	TGTGCTGCCGGCACCGGGGAGCTGTTTTTT
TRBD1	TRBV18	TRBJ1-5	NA	CASSPTGDGQPQHF	TGTGCCAGCTCACCGACAGGGGATGGTCAGCCCCAGCATTTT
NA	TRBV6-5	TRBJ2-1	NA	CASSYGAYNEQFF	TGTGCCAGCAGTTACGGGGCATACAATGAGCAGTTCTTC
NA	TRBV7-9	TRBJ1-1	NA	CASSSTPDSLEAFF	TGTGCCAGCAGCTCAACCCCCGACAGTCTTGAAGCTTTCTTT
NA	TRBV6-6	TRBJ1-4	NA	CASSYSGDGGKLFF	TGTGCCAGCAGTTATTCAGGGGATGGGGGAAAACTGTTTTTT
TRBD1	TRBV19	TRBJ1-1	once	CASSIVEGATEAFF	TGTGCCAGTAGTATAGTGGAGGGGGCCACTGAAGCTTTCTTT
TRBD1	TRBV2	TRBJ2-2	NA	CASKRDRGAGELFF	TGTGCCAGCAAACGTGACAGGGGGGCCGGGGAGCTGTTTTTT
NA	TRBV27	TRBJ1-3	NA	CASSLASGNTIYF	TGTGCCAGCAGTTTGGCTTCTGGAAACACCATATATTTT
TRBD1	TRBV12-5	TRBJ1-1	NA	CASGLVQGGWDTEAFF	TGTGCTAGTGGTTTAGTCCAGGGGGGCTGGGACACTGAAGCTTTCTTT
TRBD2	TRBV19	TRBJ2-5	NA	CAVGLAGETQYF	TGTGCCGTCGGACTAGCGGGGGAGACCCAGTACTTC
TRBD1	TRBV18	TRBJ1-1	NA	CASSQTGTGLNTEAFF	TGTGCCAGCTCACAAACCGGGACAGGGCTCAACACTGAAGCTTTCTTT
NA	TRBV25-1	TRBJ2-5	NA	CASSEYRGLETQYF	TGTGCCAGCAGTGAATACCGGGGATTGGAGACCCAGTACTTC
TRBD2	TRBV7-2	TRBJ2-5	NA	CASSLRTSGGVTQYF	TGTGCCAGCAGCCTACGGACTAGCGGGGGGGTGACCCAGTACTTC
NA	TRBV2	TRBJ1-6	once	CASRAQGSSPLHF	TGTGCCAGCAGGGCCCAGGGGAGTTCACCCCTCCACTTT